This TCR beta chain is drawn from a study of T cells expressing NK-cell markers. Study details: Out of eight donors sequenced, seven tested HCMV-seropositive and the remaining one seronegative.

Findings and limits, study-wide: The contribution of dominant NKG2C+ clonotypes to CD8+ T cells in six or seven donors was about 1.0-7.0%.

With the 5' RACE reads reprocessed, TCRdb shows one record per CDR3 protein and no DNA. This listing includes approximately 150,000 distinct CDR3 sequences. With regard to this clonotype: What it binds is not known.

The CDR3 is made up of 15 amino acids. Sequences were obtained from blood T cells: a sorted CD56 or NKG2C T cell subset, CD4+ or CD8+ T cells, or bulk PBMC T cells (not recorded which). This chain joins TRBV12-3 or TRBV12-4 and TRBJ2-3; as DNA is missing, the TRBD2 call by TCRdb cannot be tested. The receptor comes from a man younger than 35 in good health. This chain's CDR3 is CASSSPGLAGAAQYF.